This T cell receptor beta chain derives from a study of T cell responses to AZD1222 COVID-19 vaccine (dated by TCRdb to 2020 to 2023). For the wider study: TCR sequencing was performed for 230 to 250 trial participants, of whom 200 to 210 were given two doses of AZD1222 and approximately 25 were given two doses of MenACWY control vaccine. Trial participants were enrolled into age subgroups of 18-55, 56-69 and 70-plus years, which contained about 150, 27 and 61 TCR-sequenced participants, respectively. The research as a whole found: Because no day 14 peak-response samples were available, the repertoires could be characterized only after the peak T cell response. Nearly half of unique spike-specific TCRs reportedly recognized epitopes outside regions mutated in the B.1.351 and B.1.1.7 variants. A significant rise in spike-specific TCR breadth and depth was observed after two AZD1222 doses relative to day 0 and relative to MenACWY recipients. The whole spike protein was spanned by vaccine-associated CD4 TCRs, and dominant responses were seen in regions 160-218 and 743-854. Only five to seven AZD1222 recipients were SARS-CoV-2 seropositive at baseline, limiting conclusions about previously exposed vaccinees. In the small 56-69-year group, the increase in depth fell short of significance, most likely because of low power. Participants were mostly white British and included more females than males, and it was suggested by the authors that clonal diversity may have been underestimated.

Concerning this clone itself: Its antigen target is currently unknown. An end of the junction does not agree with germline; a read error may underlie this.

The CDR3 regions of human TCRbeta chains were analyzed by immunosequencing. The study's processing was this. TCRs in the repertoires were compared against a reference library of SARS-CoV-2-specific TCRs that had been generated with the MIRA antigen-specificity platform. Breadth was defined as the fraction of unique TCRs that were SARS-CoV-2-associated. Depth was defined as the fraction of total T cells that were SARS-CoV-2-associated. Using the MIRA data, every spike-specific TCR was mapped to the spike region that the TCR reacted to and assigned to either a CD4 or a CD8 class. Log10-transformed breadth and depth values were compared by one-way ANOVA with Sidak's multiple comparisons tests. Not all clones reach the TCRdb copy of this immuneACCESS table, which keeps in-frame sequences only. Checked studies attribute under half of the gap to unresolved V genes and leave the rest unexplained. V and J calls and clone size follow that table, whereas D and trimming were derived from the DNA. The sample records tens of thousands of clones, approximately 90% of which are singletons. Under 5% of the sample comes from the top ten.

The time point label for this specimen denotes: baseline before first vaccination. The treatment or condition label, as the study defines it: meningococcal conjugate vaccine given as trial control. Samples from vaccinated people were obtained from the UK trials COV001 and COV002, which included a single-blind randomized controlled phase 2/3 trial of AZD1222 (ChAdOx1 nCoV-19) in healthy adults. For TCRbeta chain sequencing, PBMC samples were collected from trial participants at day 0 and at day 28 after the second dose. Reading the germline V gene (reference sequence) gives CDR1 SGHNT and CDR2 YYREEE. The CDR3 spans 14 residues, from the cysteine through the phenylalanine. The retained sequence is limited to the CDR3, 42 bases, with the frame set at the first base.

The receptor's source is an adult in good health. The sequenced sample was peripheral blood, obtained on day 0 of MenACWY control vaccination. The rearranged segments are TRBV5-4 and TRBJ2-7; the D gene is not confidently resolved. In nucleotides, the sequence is TGTGCCAGCAGCGTGGATCCGAGTCACTACGAGCAGTATTTC. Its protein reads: CASSVDPSHYEQYF. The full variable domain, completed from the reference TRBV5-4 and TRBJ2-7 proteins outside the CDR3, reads ETGVTQSPTHLIKTRGQQVTLRCSSQSGHNTVSWYQQALGQGPQFIFQYYREEENGRGNFPPRFSGLQFPNYSSELNVNALELDDSALYLCASSVDPSHYEQYFGPGTRLTVT.